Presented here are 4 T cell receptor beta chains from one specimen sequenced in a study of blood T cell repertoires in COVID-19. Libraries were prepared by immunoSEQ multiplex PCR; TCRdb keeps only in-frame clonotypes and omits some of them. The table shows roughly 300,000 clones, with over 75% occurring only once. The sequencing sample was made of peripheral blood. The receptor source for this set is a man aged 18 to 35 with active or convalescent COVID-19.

In DNA, the CDR3 is TGTGCCAGGACGGACAGGGGTACTGAAGCTTTCTTT. Its translation: CARTDRGTEAFF. The chain couples TRBV9 to TRBJ1-1, with 9 positions matching TRBD1. Germline trimming cut 8 bases from V and 5 bases from J; bases unmatched to any gene: 4. The germline gives CDR1 SGDLS, CDR2 YYNGEE. CDR3 length: 12 amino acids.

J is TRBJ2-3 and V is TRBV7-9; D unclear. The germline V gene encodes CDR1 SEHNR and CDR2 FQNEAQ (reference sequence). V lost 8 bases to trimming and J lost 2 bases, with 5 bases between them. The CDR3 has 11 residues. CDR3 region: CASGDTDTQYF. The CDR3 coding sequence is TGTGCCAGCGGAGACACAGATACGCAGTATTTT.

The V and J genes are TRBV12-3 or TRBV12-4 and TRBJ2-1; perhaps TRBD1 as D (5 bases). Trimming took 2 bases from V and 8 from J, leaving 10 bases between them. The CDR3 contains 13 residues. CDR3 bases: TGTGCCAGCAGTTTATCAGGGCCCCATGAGCAGTTCTTC. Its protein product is CASSLSGPHEQFF.

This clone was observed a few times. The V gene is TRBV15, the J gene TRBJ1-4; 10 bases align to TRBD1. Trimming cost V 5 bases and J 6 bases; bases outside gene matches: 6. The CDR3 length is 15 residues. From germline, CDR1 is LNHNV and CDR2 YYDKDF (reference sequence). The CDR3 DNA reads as TGTGCCACCAGCTTCGCCGGGACAGGGGATGAAAAACTGTTTTTT. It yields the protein CATSFAGTGDEKLFF. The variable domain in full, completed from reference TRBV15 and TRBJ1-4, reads DAMVIQNPRYQVTQFGKPVTLSCSQTLNHNVMYWYQQKSSQAPKLLFHYYDKDFNNEADTPDNFQSRRPNTSFCFLDIRSPGLGDTAMYLCATSFAGTGDEKLFFGSGTQLSVL.